This T cell receptor beta chain was recovered during a study of cytomegalovirus exposure and HLA in healthy donors. V lost 6 bases and J lost 10; bases outside the gene matches: 13. CDR1 and CDR2 (germline): MNHEY, SMNVEV (reference sequence). The CDR3 runs to 16 residues. Whole-study results and caveats: An analysis done earlier found most TCR beta V segments productive about 87% or about 30% of the time. Researchers reported in a later analysis that a missense DCLRE1C variant was tied to TCR beta V- and J-gene trimming.

A multiplex PCR was run with 60 Vbeta primers and 13 Jbeta primers. Assay: immunoSEQ multiplex PCR; the TCRdb copy retains only in-frame clones and omits some. The sample totals 45,000 to 60,000 clones. Worth noting for this clone: Its antigen is unknown.

Donors in the study were healthy people who gave bone marrow. This sequence was found in a male donor in good health and CMV-seronegative. The sequencing input was PBMCs. The rearrangement uses TRBV27 and TRBJ2-1, with 12 bases that match TRBD2. CDR3 in DNA: TGTGCCAGCAGCTTTTTGGGGGGACTAGCGGGCAGGGAGCAGTTCTTC. Its translation: CASSFLGGLAGREQFF.